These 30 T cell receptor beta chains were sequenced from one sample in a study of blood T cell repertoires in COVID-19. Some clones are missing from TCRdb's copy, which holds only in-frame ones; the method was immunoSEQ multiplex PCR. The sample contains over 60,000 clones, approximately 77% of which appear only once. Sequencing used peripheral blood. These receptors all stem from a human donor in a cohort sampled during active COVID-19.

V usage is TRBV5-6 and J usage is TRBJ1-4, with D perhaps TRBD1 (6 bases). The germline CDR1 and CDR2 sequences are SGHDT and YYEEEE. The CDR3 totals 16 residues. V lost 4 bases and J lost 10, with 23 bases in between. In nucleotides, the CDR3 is TGTGCCAGCAGCCAACGCTCTGGCGGGGAGGGGGGAAAACTGTTTTTT. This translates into CASSQRSGGEGGKLFF.

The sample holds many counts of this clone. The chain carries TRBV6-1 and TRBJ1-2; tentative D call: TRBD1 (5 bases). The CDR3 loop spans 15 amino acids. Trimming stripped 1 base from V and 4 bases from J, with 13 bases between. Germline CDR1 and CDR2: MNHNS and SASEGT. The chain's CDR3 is CASSEDTGPFYGYTF. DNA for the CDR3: TGTGCCAGCAGTGAAGATACAGGACCCTTCTATGGCTACACCTTC.

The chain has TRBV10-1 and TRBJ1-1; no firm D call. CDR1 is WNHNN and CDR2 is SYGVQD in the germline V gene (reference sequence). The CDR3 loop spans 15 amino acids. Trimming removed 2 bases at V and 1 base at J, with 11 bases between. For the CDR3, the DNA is TGCGCCAGCAGTGAGAAGGCAGCGGCGAACACTGAAGCTTTCTTT. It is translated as CASSEKAAANTEAFF.

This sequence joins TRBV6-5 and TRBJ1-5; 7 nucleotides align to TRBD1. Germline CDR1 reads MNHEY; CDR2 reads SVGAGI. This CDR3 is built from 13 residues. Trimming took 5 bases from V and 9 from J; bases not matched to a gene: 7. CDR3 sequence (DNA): TGTGCCAGCAGTCAGACAGGGCAAGGGCCCCAGCATTTT. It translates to CASSQTGQGPQHF.

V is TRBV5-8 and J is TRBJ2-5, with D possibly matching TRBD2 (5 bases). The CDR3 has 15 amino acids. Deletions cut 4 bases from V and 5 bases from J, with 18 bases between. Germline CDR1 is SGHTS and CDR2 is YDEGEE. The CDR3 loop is CASSASWGAGETQYF. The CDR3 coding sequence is TGTGCCAGCAGCGCATCTTGGGGAGCCGGGGAGACCCAGTACTTC. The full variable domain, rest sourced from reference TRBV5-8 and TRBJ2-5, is EAGVTQSPTHLIKTRGQQATLRCSPISGHTSVYWYQQALGLGLQFLLWYDEGEERNRGNFPPRFSGRQFPNYSSELNVNALELEDSALYLCASSASWGAGETQYFGPGTRLLVL.

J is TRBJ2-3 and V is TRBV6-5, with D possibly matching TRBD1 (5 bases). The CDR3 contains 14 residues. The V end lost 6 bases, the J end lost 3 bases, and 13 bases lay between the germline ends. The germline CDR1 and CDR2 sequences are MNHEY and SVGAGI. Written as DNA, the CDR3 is TGTGCCAGCAGAGGGGCCAGTGGGACAGATACGCAGTATTTT. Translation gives CASRGASGTDTQYF.

The CDR3 coding sequence is TGTGCCAGCAGTTTAGATCTGTCTGAAGCTTTCTTT. This sequence encodes CASSLDLSEAFF. The V and J genes are TRBV12-3 or TRBV12-4 and TRBJ1-1; D not certain. Trimming pared 1 base from V and 6 bases from J, leaving 6 bases between. This CDR3 comprises 12 residues.

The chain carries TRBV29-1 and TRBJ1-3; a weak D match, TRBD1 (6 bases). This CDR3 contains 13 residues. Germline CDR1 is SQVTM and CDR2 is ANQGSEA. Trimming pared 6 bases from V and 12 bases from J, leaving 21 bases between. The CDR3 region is CSVGGPIRGLIYF. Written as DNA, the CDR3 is TGCAGCGTAGGGGGACCGATTAGAGGTCTCATATATTTT.

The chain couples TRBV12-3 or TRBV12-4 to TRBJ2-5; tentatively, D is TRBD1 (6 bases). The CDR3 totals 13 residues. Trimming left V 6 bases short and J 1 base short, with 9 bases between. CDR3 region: CASSLDSQETQYF. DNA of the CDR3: TGTGCCAGCAGCCTGGACAGCCAAGAGACCCAGTACTTC.

DNA for the CDR3: TGTGCCAGCAGCCAAGATGGGACTTCTTTGGATACGCAGTATTTT. This sequence encodes CASSQDGTSLDTQYF. The chain employs TRBV4-2 and TRBJ2-3, with a possible D match to TRBD2 (6 bases). The CDR3 runs 15 residues. Trimming took off 0 bases at V and 6 bases at J, with 13 bases between the two ends. The germline gives CDR1 LGHNA, CDR2 YNFKEQ.

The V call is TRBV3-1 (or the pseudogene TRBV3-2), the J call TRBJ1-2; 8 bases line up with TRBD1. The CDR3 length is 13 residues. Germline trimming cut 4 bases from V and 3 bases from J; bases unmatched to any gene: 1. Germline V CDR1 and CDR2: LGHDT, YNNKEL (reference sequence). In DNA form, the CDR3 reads TGTGCCAGCAGCCTACAGGGGGACTATGGCTACACCTTC. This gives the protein CASSLQGDYGYTF.

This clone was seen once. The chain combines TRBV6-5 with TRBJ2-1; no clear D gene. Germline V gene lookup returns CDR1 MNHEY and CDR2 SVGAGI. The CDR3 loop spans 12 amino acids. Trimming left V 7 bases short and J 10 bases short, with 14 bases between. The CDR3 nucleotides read TGTGCCAGCACCCTAGAGGTATTCGAGCAGTTCTTC. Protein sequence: CASTLEVFEQFF.

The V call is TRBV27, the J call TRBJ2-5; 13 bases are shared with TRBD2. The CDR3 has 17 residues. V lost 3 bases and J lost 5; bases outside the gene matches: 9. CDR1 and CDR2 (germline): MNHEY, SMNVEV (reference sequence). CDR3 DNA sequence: TGTGCCAGCAGTTTTCTAGGTGGACTAGCGGGAGAGGAGACCCAGTACTTC. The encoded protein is CASSFLGGLAGEETQYF.

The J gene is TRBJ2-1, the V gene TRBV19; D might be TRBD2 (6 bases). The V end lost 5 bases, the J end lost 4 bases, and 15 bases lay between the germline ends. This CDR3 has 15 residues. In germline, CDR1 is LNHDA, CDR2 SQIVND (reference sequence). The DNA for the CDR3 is TGTGCCAGTAGTGTCGGGACTGCAGCTTACAATGAGCAGTTCTTC. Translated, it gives CASSVGTAAYNEQFF.

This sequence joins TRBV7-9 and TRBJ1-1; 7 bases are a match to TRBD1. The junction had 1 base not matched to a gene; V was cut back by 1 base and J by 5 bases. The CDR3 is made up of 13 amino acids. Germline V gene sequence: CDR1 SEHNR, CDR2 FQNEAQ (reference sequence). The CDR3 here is CASSLGQGTEAFF. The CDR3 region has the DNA TGTGCCAGCAGCTTAGGACAGGGTACTGAAGCTTTCTTT.

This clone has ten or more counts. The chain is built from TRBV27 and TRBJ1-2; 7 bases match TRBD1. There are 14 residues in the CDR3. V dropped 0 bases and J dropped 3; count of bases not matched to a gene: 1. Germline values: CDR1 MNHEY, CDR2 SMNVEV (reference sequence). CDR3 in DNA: TGTGCCAGCAGTTTATCTCAGGGGGACTATGGCTACACCTTC. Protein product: CASSLSQGDYGYTF.

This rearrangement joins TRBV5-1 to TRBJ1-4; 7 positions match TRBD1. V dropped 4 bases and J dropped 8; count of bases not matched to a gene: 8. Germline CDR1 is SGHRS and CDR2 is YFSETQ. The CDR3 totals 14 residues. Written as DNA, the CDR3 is TGCGCCAGCAGCGTAACAGGGGTTGGAGAAAAACTGTTTTTT. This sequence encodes CASSVTGVGEKLFF.

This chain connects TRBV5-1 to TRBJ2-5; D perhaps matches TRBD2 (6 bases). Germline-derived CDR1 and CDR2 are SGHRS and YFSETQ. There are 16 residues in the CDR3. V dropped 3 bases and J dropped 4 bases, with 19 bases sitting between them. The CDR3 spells CASSSKVSGVSETQYF. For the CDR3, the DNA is TGCGCCAGCAGCTCTAAGGTGTCGGGAGTGTCAGAGACCCAGTACTTC.

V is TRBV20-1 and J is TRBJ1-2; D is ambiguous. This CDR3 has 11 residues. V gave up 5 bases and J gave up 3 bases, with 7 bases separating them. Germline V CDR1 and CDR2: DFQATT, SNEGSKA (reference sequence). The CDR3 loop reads CSAPSDYGYTF. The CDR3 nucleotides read TGCAGTGCTCCTTCAGACTATGGCTACACCTTC.

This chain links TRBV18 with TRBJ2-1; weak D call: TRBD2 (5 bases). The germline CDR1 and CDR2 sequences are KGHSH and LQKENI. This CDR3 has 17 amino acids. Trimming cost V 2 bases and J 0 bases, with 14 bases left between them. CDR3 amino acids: CASSPTLALISYNEQFF. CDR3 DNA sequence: TGTGCCAGCTCACCAACCCTAGCCCTAATCTCCTACAATGAGCAGTTCTTC.

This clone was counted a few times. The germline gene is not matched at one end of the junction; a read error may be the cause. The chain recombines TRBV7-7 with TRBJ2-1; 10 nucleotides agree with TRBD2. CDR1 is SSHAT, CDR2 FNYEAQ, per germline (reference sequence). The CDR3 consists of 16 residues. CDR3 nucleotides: TGTGCTAGCAGCTTAAATCTAGCGGGAGTCGGGAATGAGCAGTTCTTC. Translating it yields CASSLNLAGVGNEQFF.

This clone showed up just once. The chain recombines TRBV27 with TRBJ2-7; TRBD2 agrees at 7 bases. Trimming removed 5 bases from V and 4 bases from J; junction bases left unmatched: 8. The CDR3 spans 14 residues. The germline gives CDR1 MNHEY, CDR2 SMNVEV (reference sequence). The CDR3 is CASSTGAGVYEQYF. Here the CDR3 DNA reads TGTGCCAGCAGTACTGGGGCGGGAGTGTACGAGCAGTACTTC.

This CDR3 is CASSLGGWGELFF. In DNA, the CDR3 is TGTGCCAGCAGCTTAGGTGGATGGGGGGAACTGTTTTTT. V gene TRBV7-8 combines with J gene TRBJ1-4, with D maybe TRBD1 (5 bases). Per the germline V gene, CDR1 is SGHVS and CDR2 is FQNEAQ. CDR3 size: 13 residues. Trimming removed 1 base from V and 12 bases from J, with 12 bases in between.

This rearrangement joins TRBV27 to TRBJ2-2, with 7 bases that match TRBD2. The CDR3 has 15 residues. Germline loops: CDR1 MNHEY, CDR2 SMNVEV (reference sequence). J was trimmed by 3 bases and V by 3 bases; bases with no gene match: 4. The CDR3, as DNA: TGTGCCAGCAGTTTTAGGCTAGCGGACACCGGGGAGCTGTTTTTT. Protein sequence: CASSFRLADTGELFF.

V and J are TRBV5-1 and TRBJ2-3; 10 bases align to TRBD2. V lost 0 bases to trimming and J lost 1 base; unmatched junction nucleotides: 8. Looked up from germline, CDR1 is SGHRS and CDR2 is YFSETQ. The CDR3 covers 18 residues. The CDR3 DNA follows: TGCGCCAGCAGCTTGGCCACAAGCGGGAGGGCGGGCACAGATACGCAGTATTTT. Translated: CASSLATSGRAGTDTQYF.

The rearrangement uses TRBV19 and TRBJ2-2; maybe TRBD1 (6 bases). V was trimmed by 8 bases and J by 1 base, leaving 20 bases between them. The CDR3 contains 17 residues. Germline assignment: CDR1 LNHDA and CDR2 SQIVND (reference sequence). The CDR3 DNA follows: TGTGCCAGTTTCCACTACCTCAGGGGACGGAACACCGGGGAGCTGTTTTTT. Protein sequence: CASFHYLRGRNTGELFF.

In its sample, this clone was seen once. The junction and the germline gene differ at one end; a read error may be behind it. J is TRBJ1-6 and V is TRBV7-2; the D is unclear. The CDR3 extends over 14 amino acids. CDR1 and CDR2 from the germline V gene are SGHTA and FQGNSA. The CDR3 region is CASSPSGMWSLLHF. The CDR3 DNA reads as TGTGCCAGCAGCCCCAGCGGCATGTGGTCACTCCTCCACTTT.

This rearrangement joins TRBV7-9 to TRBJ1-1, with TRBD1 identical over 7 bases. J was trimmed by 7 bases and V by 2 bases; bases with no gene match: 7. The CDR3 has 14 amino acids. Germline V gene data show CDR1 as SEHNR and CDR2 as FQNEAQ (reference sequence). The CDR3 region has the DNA TGTGCCAGCAGCTTAAGTAGGACAGGAGATGAAGCTTTCTTT. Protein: CASSLSRTGDEAFF.

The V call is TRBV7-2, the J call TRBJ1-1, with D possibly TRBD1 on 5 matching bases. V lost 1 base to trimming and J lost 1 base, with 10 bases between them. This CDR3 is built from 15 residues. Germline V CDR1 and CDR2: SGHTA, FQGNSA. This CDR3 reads CASSLVGGTNTEAFF. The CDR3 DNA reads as TGTGCCAGCAGCTTAGTCGGGGGGACGAACACTGAAGCTTTCTTT. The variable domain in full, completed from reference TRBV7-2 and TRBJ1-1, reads GAGVSQSPSNKVTEKGKDVELRCDPISGHTALYWYRQSLGQGLEFLIYFQGNSAPDKSGLPSDRFSAERTGGSVSTLTIQRTQQEDSAVYLCASSLVGGTNTEAFFGQGTRLTVV.

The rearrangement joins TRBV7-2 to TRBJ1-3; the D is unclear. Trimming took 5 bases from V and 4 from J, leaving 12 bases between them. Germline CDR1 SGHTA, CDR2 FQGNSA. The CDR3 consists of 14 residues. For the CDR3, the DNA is TGTGCCAGCAGCCCACGGACTGCCGGAAACACCATATATTTT. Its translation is CASSPRTAGNTIYF.